A selection of T cell receptor beta chains follows, all from one sample in a study of blood T cell repertoires in COVID-19. The method was immunoSEQ multiplex PCR; TCRdb's version includes in-frame clones alone and lacks a portion of them. The sample gives some 240,000 clones, approximately 80% of which show up once; 1.4% is in the top ten. Sequencing was performed on peripheral blood. The receptors derive from a woman aged 40 to 49 who had recovered from COVID-19. CDR3s include the opening cysteine and the closing phenylalanine or tryptophan. Each record gives: clone size, V gene, J gene, D gene, CDR3 protein, CDR3 DNA. D genes are given only for firm matches. Expanded clones are given a class, and other clones once, few, many or no size at all.

clone size: -
V gene: TRBV29-1
J gene: TRBJ1-2
D gene: -
CDR3 protein: CSVTTGSYGYTF
CDR3 DNA: TGCAGCGTCACCACAGGGTCCTATGGCTACACCTTC

clone size: -
V gene: TRBV6-2/TRBV6-3
J gene: TRBJ2-5
D gene: -
CDR3 protein: CASSPRGGPQYF
CDR3 DNA: TGTGCCAGCAGCCCCAGAGGGGGTCCCCAGTACTTC

clone size: -
V gene: TRBV25-1
J gene: TRBJ1-4
D gene: -
CDR3 protein: CASSEWTALGEKLFF
CDR3 DNA: TGTGCCAGCAGTGAATGGACAGCCCTGGGCGAAAAACTGTTTTTT

clone size: -
V gene: TRBV7-2
J gene: TRBJ2-7
D gene: TRBD2
CDR3 protein: CASSSGLAGAYEQYF
CDR3 DNA: TGTGCCAGCAGCTCGGGACTAGCGGGGGCCTACGAGCAGTACTTC

clone size: -
V gene: TRBV18
J gene: TRBJ1-4
D gene: -
CDR3 protein: CASSRLRGEGEKLFF
CDR3 DNA: TGTGCCAGCTCACGCCTCAGGGGAGAAGGTGAAAAACTGTTTTTT

clone size: few
V gene: TRBV29-1
J gene: TRBJ1-2
D gene: -
CDR3 protein: CSVPGLTPGYTF
CDR3 DNA: TGCAGCGTCCCAGGGTTAACCCCCGGCTACACCTTC

clone size: -
V gene: TRBV6-6
J gene: TRBJ2-7
D gene: -
CDR3 protein: CASSYPAGYEQYF
CDR3 DNA: TGTGCCAGCAGTTACCCGGCAGGCTACGAGCAGTACTTC

clone size: -
V gene: TRBV3-1/TRBV3-2
J gene: TRBJ2-3
D gene: TRBD1
CDR3 protein: CASSQETGGTQYF
CDR3 DNA: TGTGCCAGCAGCCAAGAGACAGGGGGCACGCAGTATTTT

clone size: -
V gene: TRBV18
J gene: TRBJ1-2
D gene: -
CDR3 protein: CASSPTISQGDGYTF
CDR3 DNA: TGTGCCAGCTCACCGACTATCTCACAGGGTGATGGCTACACCTTC

clone size: -
V gene: TRBV10-3
J gene: TRBJ2-1
D gene: -
CDR3 protein: CAISDTGYDNEQFF
CDR3 DNA: TGTGCCATCAGTGATACAGGGTACGACAATGAGCAGTTCTTC

clone size: -
V gene: TRBV6-2/TRBV6-3
J gene: TRBJ2-7
D gene: -
CDR3 protein: CASSYGGIGNEQYF
CDR3 DNA: TGTGCCAGCAGTTACGGGGGGATCGGAAACGAGCAGTACTTC

clone size: -
V gene: TRBV2
J gene: TRBJ2-7
D gene: -
CDR3 protein: CASRQYHEQYF
CDR3 DNA: TGTGCCAGCCGCCAGTACCACGAGCAGTACTTC

clone size: few
V gene: TRBV6-5
J gene: TRBJ1-2
D gene: -
CDR3 protein: CASTGTGRYGYTF
CDR3 DNA: TGTGCCAGCACCGGGACTGGGCGGTATGGCTACACCTTC

clone size: -
V gene: TRBV6-2/TRBV6-3
J gene: TRBJ2-3
D gene: TRBD1
CDR3 protein: CASSGQGGSDTQYF
CDR3 DNA: TGTGCCAGCAGTGGACAGGGTGGGTCAGATACGCAGTATTTT

clone size: once
V gene: TRBV11-3
J gene: TRBJ2-7
D gene: -
CDR3 protein: CASSLHGGTYEQYF
CDR3 DNA: TGTGCCAGCAGCTTACATGGGGGGACCTACGAGCAGTACTTC

clone size: -
V gene: TRBV13
J gene: TRBJ1-1
D gene: TRBD1
CDR3 protein: CASSIQGADTEAFF
CDR3 DNA: TGTGCCAGCAGCATACAGGGGGCTGACACTGAAGCTTTCTTT

clone size: few
V gene: TRBV18
J gene: TRBJ2-2
D gene: TRBD1
CDR3 protein: CASSVGQGSTGELFF
CDR3 DNA: TGTGCCAGCTCAGTAGGACAGGGGAGCACCGGGGAGCTGTTTTTT

clone size: few
V gene: TRBV30
J gene: TRBJ1-3
D gene: TRBD1
CDR3 protein: CAWTPQGAAGNTIYF
CDR3 DNA: TGTGCCTGGACGCCACAGGGGGCAGCTGGAAACACCATATATTTT

clone size: -
V gene: TRBV7-3
J gene: TRBJ2-6
D gene: -
CDR3 protein: CASSLVGGLYSGANVLTF
CDR3 DNA: TGTGCCAGCAGCTTAGTCGGGGGACTCTACTCTGGGGCCAACGTCCTGACTTTC